These 28 T cell receptor beta chains were sequenced from one sample in a study of beta chain features in type 1 diabetes. The authors reverse transcribed all of the isolated RNA, so sequencing captured expressed TCRB transcripts. Only in-frame clones appear in the TCRdb table, and some are missing; sequencing was by immunoSEQ multiplex PCR. This sample yields roughly 610,000 clones, of which about a sixth are seen a single time; about 0.097% belongs to the top ten. The sequenced material came from naive CD4+ T cells from blood. Receptors originate from a man between 18 and 29 years old in good health.

The table lists this clone with a few counts. The chain has TRBV19 and TRBJ2-7; TRBD1 might be the D (5 bases). Germline values: CDR1 LNHDA, CDR2 SQIVND (reference sequence). V lost 2 bases, J lost 7 bases, and 6 bases lay in between. CDR3 size: 11 residues. CDR3 sequence (DNA): TGTGCCAGTAGTATACGACAGGAGCAGTACTTC. Protein product: CASSIRQEQYF.

This clone was counted a few times. This same CDR3 is encoded by further DNA sequences in the sample. The chain uses TRBV28 and TRBJ1-2; D is uncertain. Germline CDR1 and CDR2: MDHEN and SYDVKM. V lost 3 bases and J 4 bases, leaving 6 bases between the germline ends. There are 12 residues in the CDR3. Here the CDR3 reads CASSFRGYGYTF. CDR3 DNA: TGTGCCAGCAGTTTTCGAGGCTATGGCTACACCTTC.

The chain is built from TRBV18 and TRBJ1-1; no clear D. Germline values: CDR1 KGHSH, CDR2 LQKENI. This CDR3 contains 15 residues. With 4 bases removed from V and 1 base from J, the gap between germline ends came to 13 bases. Written as DNA, the CDR3 is TGTGCCAGCTCACACTCACTATACCCGAACACTGAAGCTTTCTTT. Translating gives CASSHSLYPNTEAFF.

This sequence joins TRBV9 and TRBJ2-5; maybe TRBD2 (6 bases). This CDR3 spans 14 amino acids. V dropped 0 bases and J dropped 5 bases, with 11 bases sitting between them. Germline CDR1 is SGDLS and CDR2 is YYNGEE. CDR3 in amino acids: CASSVVWSGETQYF. For the CDR3, the DNA is TGTGCCAGCAGCGTAGTCTGGAGCGGGGAGACCCAGTACTTC.

V usage is TRBV7-9 and J usage is TRBJ2-3; TRBD1 matches at 10 bases. This CDR3 has 18 residues. Per germline, CDR1 SEHNR and CDR2 FQNEAQ (reference sequence). V shed 4 bases, J shed 2 bases, and the junction held 12 bases outside the gene matches. CDR3 protein: CASSSRDRGSEATDTQYF. In nucleotides, the CDR3 is TGTGCCAGCAGCTCCCGGGACAGGGGAAGTGAGGCCACAGATACGCAGTATTTT.

In this sample, this clone turned up a few times. The chain carries TRBV29-1 and TRBJ2-1; D assignment may be TRBD1 or TRBD2 (5 bases each). V lost 6 bases to trimming and J lost 0 bases, with 15 bases between them. The CDR3 consists of 15 residues. The germline CDR1 and CDR2 sequences are SQVTM and ANQGSEA. Here the CDR3 DNA reads TGCAGCGTCGAGGGGCCCCGCCGCTCCTACAATGAGCAGTTCTTC. Translated: CSVEGPRRSYNEQFF.

The V gene is TRBV11-2, the J gene TRBJ2-4; D might be TRBD2 (6 bases). The CDR3 runs to 15 residues. Germline CDR1 and CDR2: SGHAT and FQNNGV. The V gene lost 10 bases and the J gene lost 0 bases, with 16 bases spanning the gap. CDR3 DNA sequence: TGTGCCACCTCGATGACTAGACTAGCCAAAAACATTCAGTACTTC. The encoded protein is CATSMTRLAKNIQYF.

This clone was observed a handful of times. V and J are TRBV5-1 and TRBJ2-5; weak D call: TRBD2 (5 bases). Per germline, CDR1 SGHRS and CDR2 YFSETQ. With 2 bases removed from V and 5 bases from J, the gap between germline ends came to 10 bases. The CDR3 contains 13 residues. This CDR3 is CASSFQGGETQYF. CDR3 bases: TGCGCCAGCAGCTTCCAAGGCGGGGAGACCCAGTACTTC.

This clone was counted between two and nine times. V is TRBV4-2 and J is TRBJ2-7, with TRBD1 matching 8 bases. The CDR3 has 16 amino acids. The V and J ends lost 3 bases and 3 bases, in that order; junction bases with no gene match: 10. The germline V gene encodes CDR1 LGHNA and CDR2 YNFKEQ. CDR3 nucleotides: TGTGCCAGCAGCCAGACCACAGGGGGAAGGCTCTACGAGCAGTACTTC. The encoded protein is CASSQTTGGRLYEQYF.

The chain joins TRBV9 to TRBJ2-7; the match to TRBD2 covers 10 bases. This CDR3 is built from 14 residues. CDR1 is SGDLS, CDR2 YYNGEE, per germline. Unmatched junction bases numbered 2, after V lost 0 bases and J lost 5 bases. Here the CDR3 reads CASSVEREGHEQYF. DNA for the CDR3: TGTGCCAGCAGCGTAGAGCGGGAGGGCCACGAGCAGTACTTC.

The genes are TRBV5-1 and TRBJ2-3; 11 nucleotides align to TRBD2. Germline V gives CDR1 SGHRS, CDR2 YFSETQ. The CDR3 consists of 15 residues. The trim removed 4 bases at V and 10 bases at J, leaving 11 bases unmatched. The CDR3 nucleotides read TGCGCCAGCAGCCCGACTAGCGGGGTCCCCGGGTCGCAGTATTTT. It encodes CASSPTSGVPGSQYF.

This clone came up a few times. The V call is TRBV7-2, the J call TRBJ2-7; TRBD2 matches at 11 bases. The junction had 7 bases not matched to a gene; V was cut back by 0 bases and J by 3 bases. The CDR3 contains 17 residues. Germline assignment: CDR1 SGHTA and CDR2 FQGNSA. The CDR3 coding sequence is TGTGCCAGCAGCTTAGCGGCTAGCGGGGGGCCCTACTACGAGCAGTACTTC. It encodes CASSLAASGGPYYEQYF.

In nucleotides, the CDR3 is TGTGCCAGCAATAGCGGGACTTTCGATGAGCAGTTCTTC. Its protein is CASNSGTFDEQFF. The V gene is TRBV28, the J gene TRBJ2-1; 8 bases are shared with TRBD2. CDR1 and CDR2 (germline): MDHEN, SYDVKM. The CDR3 totals 13 residues. V was clipped by 7 bases and J by 8 bases; unmatched bases: 7.

V and J are TRBV11-1 and TRBJ1-5; possibly TRBD1 for D (5 bases). V lost 1 base and J 1 base, leaving 17 bases between the germline ends. Germline V CDR1 and CDR2: SGHAT, FQDESV (reference sequence). This CDR3 contains 18 residues. The CDR3 nucleotides are TGTGCCAGCAGCTTAGGTGGGGCCGATGGTGCGAGCAATCAGCCCCAGCATTTT. This sequence encodes CASSLGGADGASNQPQHF.

In this sample, this clone turned up a few times. The CDR3 loop reads CATSRRQASATNEKLFF. DNA of the CDR3: TGTGCCACCAGCAGAAGACAGGCCTCCGCAACTAATGAAAAACTGTTTTTT. The chain links TRBV15 to TRBJ1-4, with D possibly being TRBD1 (6 bases). Per the germline V gene, CDR1 is LNHNV and CDR2 is YYDKDF (reference sequence). The V and J ends lost 2 bases and 0 bases respectively, with 13 bases between them. This CDR3 spans 17 amino acids.

This clone has only a few counts. In the same sample, other DNA sequences code for this CDR3. The chain couples TRBV29-1 to TRBJ1-1; a possible D gene is TRBD1 (5 bases). Germline CDR1 is SQVTM and CDR2 is ANQGSEA. V was clipped by 4 bases and J by 7 bases, with 22 bases between them. This CDR3 is built from 15 residues. CDR3 region: CSVAVLGQGTNEAFF. CDR3 sequence (DNA): TGCAGCGTTGCCGTCTTAGGGCAGGGTACAAATGAAGCTTTCTTT.

This clone has just a few counts. The genes are TRBV18 and TRBJ2-7, with D uncertain. Per the germline V gene, CDR1 is KGHSH and CDR2 is LQKENI. V was shortened by 8 bases and J by 4 bases, with 15 bases between the two germline ends. CDR3 length equals 13 residues. The CDR3 loop reads CASQPTIKYEQYF. For the CDR3, the DNA is TGTGCCAGCCAACCCACGATCAAATACGAGCAGTACTTC.

The V call is TRBV7-2, the J call TRBJ2-1; no clear D. The CDR3 extends over 12 amino acids. Germline CDR1 is SGHTA and CDR2 is FQGNSA. V was pared by 2 bases and J by 3 bases, with 2 bases between. The CDR3 bases are TGTGCCAGCAGCTTACTCTACAATGAGCAGTTCTTC. It encodes CASSLLYNEQFF.

This clone came up a few times. The chain couples TRBV10-3 to TRBJ2-3; the match to TRBD1 covers 10 bases. The ends lost 2 bases at V and 5 bases at J; junction bases unmatched: 7. Looked up from germline, CDR1 is ENHRY and CDR2 is SYGVKD. The CDR3 consists of 16 residues. This CDR3 reads CAISEPRTGGRDTQYF. The CDR3 nucleotides are TGTGCCATCAGTGAGCCCCGGACAGGGGGTAGAGATACGCAGTATTTT.

Details on this clone: Other DNA sequences in the sample encode the same CDR3. The gene calls are TRBV29-1 and TRBJ2-7, with 7 nucleotides matching TRBD1. The junction had 4 bases not matched to a gene; V was cut back by 0 bases and J by 5 bases. CDR1 and CDR2 from the germline V gene are SQVTM and ANQGSEA. The CDR3 is 13 residues long. The CDR3 is CSVEEQQGHEQYF. The CDR3 nucleotides are TGCAGCGTTGAAGAGCAACAGGGGCACGAGCAGTACTTC.

The CDR3 DNA is TGTGCCAGCAGCTTACGCCCTTTTGGCGGCTACAATGAGCAGTTCTTC. This sequence encodes CASSLRPFGGYNEQFF. V gene TRBV7-2 combines with J gene TRBJ2-1, with D unclear. This CDR3 has 16 residues. The V end lost 2 bases, the J end lost 3 bases, and 14 bases lay between the germline ends. In germline, CDR1 is SGHTA, CDR2 FQGNSA.

This clone was seen more than once but under ten times. J is TRBJ2-7 and V is TRBV18; D unresolved. Trimming removed 1 base from V and 0 bases from J, with 7 bases in between. The germline V gene has CDR1 KGHSH and CDR2 LQKENI. CDR3 length: 14 amino acids. The CDR3 region is CASSPRGISYEQYF. The DNA of the CDR3 is TGTGCCAGCTCACCACGGGGTATCTCCTACGAGCAGTACTTC. The whole variable domain, remainder taken from reference TRBV18 and TRBJ2-7, is NAGVMQNPRHLVRRRGQEARLRCSPMKGHSHVYWYRQLPEEGLKFMVYLQKENIIDESGMPKERFSAEFPKEGPSILRIQQVVRGDSAAYFCASSPRGISYEQYFGPGTRLTVT.

The V and J genes are TRBV7-2 and TRBJ2-3, with TRBD2 matching 7 bases. Trimming cost V 5 bases and J 4 bases; bases outside gene matches: 9. Germline loops: CDR1 SGHTA, CDR2 FQGNSA. This CDR3 is 15 amino acids long. Here the CDR3 DNA reads TGTGCCAGCAGCCCCGGACTAGGGAGCGCAGATACGCAGTATTTT. Its protein product is CASSPGLGSADTQYF.

This clone has more than one count but fewer than ten. The chain joins TRBV28 to TRBJ2-6; the D gene is possibly TRBD1 (5 bases). Germline CDR1 MDHEN, CDR2 SYDVKM. Trimming stripped 3 bases from V and 4 bases from J, with 10 bases between. The CDR3 is made up of 15 amino acids. CDR3 region: CASSLRGAGANVLTF. CDR3 coding DNA: TGTGCCAGCAGTTTGCGTGGGGCGGGGGCCAACGTCCTGACTTTC.

The chain recombines TRBV5-6 with TRBJ2-1, with TRBD2 as a possible D gene (6 bases). Germline-derived CDR1 and CDR2 are SGHDT and YYEEEE. The V end was cut by 0 bases, the J end by 8 bases, with 18 bases between. The CDR3 sequence is 16 residues long. CDR3 nucleotides: TGTGCCAGCAGCTTGGCCGGGGACTTTTTAACGGATGAGCAGTTCTTC. It codes for CASSLAGDFLTDEQFF.

This clone was found a few times. This chain joins TRBV7-2 and TRBJ1-6; D not certain. The germline V and J ends were trimmed by 1 base and 3 bases, with 10 bases remaining between them. This CDR3 has 16 residues. Per the germline V gene, CDR1 is SGHTA and CDR2 is FQGNSA. The CDR3 DNA is TGTGCCAGCAGCTTAGGAGGGTCCCTCTATAATTCACCCCTCCACTTT. Protein product: CASSLGGSLYNSPLHF.

Only a few counts were recorded for this clone. This chain connects TRBV5-4 to TRBJ2-4; D gene uncertain. CDR1 and CDR2 from the germline V gene are SGHNT and YYREEE (reference sequence). CDR3 length: 16 residues. Trimming pared 4 bases from V and 1 base from J, leaving 15 bases between. CDR3 nucleotides: TGTGCCAGCAGCCCCCCCGGAGATTTGGCCAAAAACATTCAGTACTTC. Its protein product is CASSPPGDLAKNIQYF.

The gene calls are TRBV19 and TRBJ2-3, with TRBD2 matching over 14 bases. The CDR3 sequence is 14 residues long. CDR1 is LNHDA and CDR2 is SQIVND in the germline V gene (reference sequence). The V gene end was trimmed by 10 bases and the J gene end by 11 bases; junction bases not matched to a gene: 11. CDR3 bases: TGTGCCACTCGACTAGCGGGAGGGCCGGTGAGGCAGTATTTT. Its translation: CATRLAGGPVRQYF.